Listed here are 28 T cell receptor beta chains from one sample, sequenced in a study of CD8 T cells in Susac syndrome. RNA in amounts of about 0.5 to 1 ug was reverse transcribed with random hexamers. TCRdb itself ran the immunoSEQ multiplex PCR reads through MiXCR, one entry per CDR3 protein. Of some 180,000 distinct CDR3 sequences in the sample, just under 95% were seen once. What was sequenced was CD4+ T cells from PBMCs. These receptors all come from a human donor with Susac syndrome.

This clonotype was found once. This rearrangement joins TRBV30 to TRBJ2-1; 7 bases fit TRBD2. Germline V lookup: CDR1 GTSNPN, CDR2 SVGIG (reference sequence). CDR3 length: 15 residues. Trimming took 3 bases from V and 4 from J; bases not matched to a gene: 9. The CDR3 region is CAWRSSGSTYNEQFF. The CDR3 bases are TGTGCCTGGAGGAGTAGCGGGTCAACATACAATGAGCAGTTCTTC.

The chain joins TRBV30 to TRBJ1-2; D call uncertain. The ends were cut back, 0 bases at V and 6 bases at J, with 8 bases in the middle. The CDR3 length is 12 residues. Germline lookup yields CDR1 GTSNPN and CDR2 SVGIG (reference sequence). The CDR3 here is CAWSVGGDGYTF. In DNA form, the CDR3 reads TGTGCCTGGAGTGTCGGTGGGGATGGCTACACCTTC. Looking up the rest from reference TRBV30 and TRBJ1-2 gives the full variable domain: SQTIHQWPATLVQPVGSPLSLECTVEGTSNPNLYWYRQAAGRGLQLLFYSVGIGQISSEVPQNLSASRPQDRQFILSSKKLLLSDSGFYLCAWSVGGDGYTFGSGTRLTVV.

CDR3 DNA sequence: TGTGCCAGCAGTTTCGAGGGGGACAACTACAATGAGCAGTTCTTC. Translating gives CASSFEGDNYNEQFF. This chain uses TRBV12-3 or TRBV12-4 with TRBJ2-1, with D perhaps matching TRBD1 (6 bases). V gave up 3 bases and J gave up 3 bases, with 12 bases separating them. This CDR3 region has 15 residues.

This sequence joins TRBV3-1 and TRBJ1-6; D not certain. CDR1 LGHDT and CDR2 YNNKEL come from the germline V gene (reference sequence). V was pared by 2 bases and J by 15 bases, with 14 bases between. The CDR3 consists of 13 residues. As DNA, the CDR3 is TGTGCCAGCAGCCAAAACGATCCCACGGGCCTCCACTTT. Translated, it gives CASSQNDPTGLHF.

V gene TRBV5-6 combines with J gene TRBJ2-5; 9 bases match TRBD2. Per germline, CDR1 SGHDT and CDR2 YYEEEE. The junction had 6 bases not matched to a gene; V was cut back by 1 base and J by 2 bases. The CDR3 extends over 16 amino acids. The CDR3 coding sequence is TGTGCCAGCAGCTTGTTGTTTCTAGCGGGACAAGAGACCCAGTACTTC. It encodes CASSLLFLAGQETQYF.

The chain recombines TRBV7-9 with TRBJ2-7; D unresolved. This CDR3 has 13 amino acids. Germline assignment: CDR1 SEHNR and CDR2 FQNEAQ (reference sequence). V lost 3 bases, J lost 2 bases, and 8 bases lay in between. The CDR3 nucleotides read TGTGCCAGCAGCTTTTTCACTGCCTACGAGCAGTACTTC. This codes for CASSFFTAYEQYF.

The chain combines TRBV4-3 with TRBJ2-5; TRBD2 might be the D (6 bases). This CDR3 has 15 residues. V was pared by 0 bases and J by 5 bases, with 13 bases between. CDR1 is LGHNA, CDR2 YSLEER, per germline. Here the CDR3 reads CASSQEGLADETQYF. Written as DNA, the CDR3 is TGCGCCAGCAGCCAAGAGGGGTTAGCGGACGAGACCCAGTACTTC.

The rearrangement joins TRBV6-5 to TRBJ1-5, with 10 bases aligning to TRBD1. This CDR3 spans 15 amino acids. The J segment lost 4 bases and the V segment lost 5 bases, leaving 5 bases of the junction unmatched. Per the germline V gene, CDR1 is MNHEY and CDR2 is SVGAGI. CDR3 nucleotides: TGTGCCAGCAGTCGCTGGACAGGGGGAAATCAGCCCCAGCATTTT. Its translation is CASSRWTGGNQPQHF.

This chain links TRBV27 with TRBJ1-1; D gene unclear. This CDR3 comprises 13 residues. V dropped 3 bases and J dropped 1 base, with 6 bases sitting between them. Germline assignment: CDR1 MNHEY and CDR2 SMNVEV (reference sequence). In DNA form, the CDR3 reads TGTGCCAGCAGTTTCCGGCAGAACACTGAAGCTTTCTTT. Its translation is CASSFRQNTEAFF.

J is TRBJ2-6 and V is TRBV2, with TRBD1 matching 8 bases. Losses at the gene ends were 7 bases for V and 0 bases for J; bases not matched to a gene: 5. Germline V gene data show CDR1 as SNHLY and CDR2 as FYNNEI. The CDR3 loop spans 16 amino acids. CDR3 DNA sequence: TGTGCCAGCACGACAGGGGCCCTCTCTGGGGCCAACGTCCTGACTTTC. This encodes CASTTGALSGANVLTF.

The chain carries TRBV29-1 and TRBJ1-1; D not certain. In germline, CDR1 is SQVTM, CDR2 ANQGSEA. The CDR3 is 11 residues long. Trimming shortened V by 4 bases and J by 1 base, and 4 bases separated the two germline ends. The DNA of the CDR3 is TGCAGCGTTGGAGAGAACACTGAAGCTTTCTTT. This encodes CSVGENTEAFF.

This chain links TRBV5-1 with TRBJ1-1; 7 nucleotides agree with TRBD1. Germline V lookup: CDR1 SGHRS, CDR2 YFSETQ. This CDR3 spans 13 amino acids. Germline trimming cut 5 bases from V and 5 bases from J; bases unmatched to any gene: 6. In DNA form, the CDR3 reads TGCGCCAGCAGTCTACAGGGGAGAACTGAAGCTTTCTTT. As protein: CASSLQGRTEAFF.

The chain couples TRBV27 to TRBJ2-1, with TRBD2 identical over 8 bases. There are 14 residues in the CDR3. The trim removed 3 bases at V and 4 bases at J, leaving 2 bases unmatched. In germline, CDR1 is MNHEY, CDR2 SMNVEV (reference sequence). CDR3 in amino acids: CASSFRGGYNEQFF. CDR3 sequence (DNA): TGTGCCAGCAGTTTCCGGGGGGGTTACAATGAGCAGTTCTTC.

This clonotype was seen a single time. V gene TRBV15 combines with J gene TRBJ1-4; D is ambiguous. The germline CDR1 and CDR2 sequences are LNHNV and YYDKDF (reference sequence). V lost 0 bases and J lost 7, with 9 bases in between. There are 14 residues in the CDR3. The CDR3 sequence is CATSRDRRGEKLFF. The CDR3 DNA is TGTGCCACCAGCAGAGATCGCCGGGGTGAAAAACTGTTTTTT.

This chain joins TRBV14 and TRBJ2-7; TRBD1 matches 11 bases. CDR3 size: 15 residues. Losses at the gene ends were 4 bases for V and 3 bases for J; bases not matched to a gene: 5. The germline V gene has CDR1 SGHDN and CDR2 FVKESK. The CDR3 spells CASSLGTGGFYEQYF. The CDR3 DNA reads TGTGCCAGCAGCCTCGGGACAGGGGGTTTCTACGAGCAGTACTTC. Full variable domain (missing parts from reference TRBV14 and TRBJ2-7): EAGVTQFPSHSVIEKGQTVTLRCDPISGHDNLYWYRRVMGKEIKFLLHFVKESKQDESGMPNNRFLAERTGGTYSTLKVQPAELEDSGVYFCASSLGTGGFYEQYFGPGTRLTVT.

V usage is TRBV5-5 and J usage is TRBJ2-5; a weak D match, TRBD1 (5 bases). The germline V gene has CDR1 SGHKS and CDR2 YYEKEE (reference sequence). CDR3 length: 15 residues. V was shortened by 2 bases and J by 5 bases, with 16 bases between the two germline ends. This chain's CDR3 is CASSLSPQGRETQYF. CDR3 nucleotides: TGTGCCAGCAGCTTATCCCCGCAGGGAAGGGAGACCCAGTACTTC.

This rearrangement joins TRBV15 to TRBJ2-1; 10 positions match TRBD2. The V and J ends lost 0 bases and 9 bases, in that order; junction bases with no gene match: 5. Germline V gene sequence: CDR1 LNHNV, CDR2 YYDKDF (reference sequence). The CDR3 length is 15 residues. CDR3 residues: CATSRDLAGAGEQFF. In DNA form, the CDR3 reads TGTGCCACCAGCAGAGATCTAGCGGGGGCGGGTGAGCAGTTCTTC.

The CDR3 DNA is TGTGCCAGCAGTTACGCGACTAGATTCGCCGCCTTAAAAACCTACAATGAGCAGTTCTTC. Translating it yields CASSYATRFAALKTYNEQFF. The J gene is TRBJ2-1, the V gene TRBV6-2 or TRBV6-3, with TRBD2 as a possible D gene (6 bases). This CDR3 contains 20 residues. Between the trimmed V and J ends, which lost 2 bases and 2 bases, there was a span of 25 bases. The germline V gene encodes CDR1 MNHEY and CDR2 SVGEGT.

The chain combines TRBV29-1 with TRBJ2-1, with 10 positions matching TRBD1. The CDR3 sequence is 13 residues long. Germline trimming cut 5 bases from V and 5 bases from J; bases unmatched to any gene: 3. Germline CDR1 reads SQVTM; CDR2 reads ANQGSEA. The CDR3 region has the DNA TGCAGCGTTAGGACAGGGGGGGACAATGAGCAGTTCTTC. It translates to CSVRTGGDNEQFF.

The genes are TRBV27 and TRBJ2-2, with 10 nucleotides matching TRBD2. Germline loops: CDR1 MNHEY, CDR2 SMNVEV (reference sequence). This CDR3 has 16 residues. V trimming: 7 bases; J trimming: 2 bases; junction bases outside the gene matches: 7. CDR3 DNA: TGTGCCAGCACCCCAGGACTAGCGGTAAACACCGGGGAGCTGTTTTTT. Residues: CASTPGLAVNTGELFF.

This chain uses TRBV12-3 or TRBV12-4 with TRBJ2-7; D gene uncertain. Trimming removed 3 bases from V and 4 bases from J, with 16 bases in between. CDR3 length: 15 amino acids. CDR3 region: CASSFTTKAIYEQYF. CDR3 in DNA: TGTGCCAGCAGTTTTACTACAAAGGCCATTTACGAGCAGTACTTC.

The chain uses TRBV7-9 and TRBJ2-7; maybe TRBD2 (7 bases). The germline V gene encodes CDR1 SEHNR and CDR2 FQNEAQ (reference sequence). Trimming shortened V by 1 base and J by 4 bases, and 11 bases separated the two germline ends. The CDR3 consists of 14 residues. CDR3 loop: CASSLEEGGYEQYF. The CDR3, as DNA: TGTGCCAGCAGCTTAGAAGAGGGGGGGTACGAGCAGTACTTC.

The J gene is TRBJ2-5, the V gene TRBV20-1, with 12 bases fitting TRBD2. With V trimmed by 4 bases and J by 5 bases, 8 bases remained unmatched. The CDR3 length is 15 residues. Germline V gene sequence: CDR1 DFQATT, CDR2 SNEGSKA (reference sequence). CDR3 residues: CSANYGLAGRETQYF. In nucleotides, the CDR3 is TGCAGTGCTAATTACGGACTAGCGGGGAGGGAGACCCAGTACTTC.

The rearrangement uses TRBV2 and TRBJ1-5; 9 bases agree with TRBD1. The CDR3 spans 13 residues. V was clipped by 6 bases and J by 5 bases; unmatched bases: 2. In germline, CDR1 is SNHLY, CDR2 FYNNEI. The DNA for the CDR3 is TGTGCCAGCAGCAACAGGGGGCATCAGCCCCAGCATTTT. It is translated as CASSNRGHQPQHF. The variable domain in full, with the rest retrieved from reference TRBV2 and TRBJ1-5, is EPEVTQTPSHQVTQMGQEVILRCVPISNHLYFYWYRQILGQKVEFLVSFYNNEISEKSEIFDDQFSVERPDGSNFTLKIRSTKLEDSAMYFCASSNRGHQPQHFGDGTRLSIL.

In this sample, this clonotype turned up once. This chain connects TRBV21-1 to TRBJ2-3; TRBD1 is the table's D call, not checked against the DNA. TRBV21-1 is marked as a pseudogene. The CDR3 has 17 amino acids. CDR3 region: CASSKGIRDRGQDTQYF. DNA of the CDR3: TGTGCCAGCAGCAAAGGGATCCGGGACAGGGGGCAAGATACGCAGTATTTT.

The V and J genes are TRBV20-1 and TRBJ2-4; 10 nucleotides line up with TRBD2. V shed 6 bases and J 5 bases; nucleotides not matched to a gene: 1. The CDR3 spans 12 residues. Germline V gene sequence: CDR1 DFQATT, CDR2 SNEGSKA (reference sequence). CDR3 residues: CSAGTSENIQYF. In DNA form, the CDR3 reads TGCAGTGCCGGGACTAGCGAAAACATTCAGTACTTC.

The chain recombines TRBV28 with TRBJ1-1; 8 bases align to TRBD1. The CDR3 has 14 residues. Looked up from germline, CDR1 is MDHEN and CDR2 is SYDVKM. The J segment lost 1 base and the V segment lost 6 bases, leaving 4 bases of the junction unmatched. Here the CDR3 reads CASRETGANTEAFF. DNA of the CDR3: TGTGCCAGCAGGGAGACAGGGGCGAACACTGAAGCTTTCTTT. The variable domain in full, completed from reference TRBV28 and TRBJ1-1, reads DVKVTQSSRYLVKRTGEKVFLECVQDMDHENMFWYRQDPGLGLRLIYFSYDVKMKEKGDIPEGYSVSREKKERFSLILESASTNQTSMYLCASRETGANTEAFFGQGTRLTVV.

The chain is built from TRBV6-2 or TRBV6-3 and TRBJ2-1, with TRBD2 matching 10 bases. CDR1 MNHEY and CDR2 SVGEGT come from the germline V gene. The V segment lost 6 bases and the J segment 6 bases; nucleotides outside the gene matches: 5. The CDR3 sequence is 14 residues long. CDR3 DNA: TGTGCCAGCAGGGCTAGCGGGAGAGGCAATGAGCAGTTCTTC. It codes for CASRASGRGNEQFF.